Shown below are 26 T cell receptor beta chains from a single sample sequenced in a study of cytomegalovirus exposure and HLA in healthy donors. Use of 60 Vbeta and 13 Jbeta primers characterized the PCR. Some clones are missing from TCRdb's copy, which holds only in-frame ones; the method was immunoSEQ multiplex PCR. This table holds 150,000 to 200,000 clones, 85% found once. The specimen was PBMCs. These receptors were obtained from a woman aged 50 to 65 in good health and CMV-seronegative.

The J gene is TRBJ1-2, the V gene TRBV28; 10 bases match TRBD1. CDR3 length: 16 residues. J was trimmed by 5 bases and V by 6 bases; bases with no gene match: 12. CDR1 and CDR2 (germline): MDHEN, SYDVKM. CDR3 bases: TGTGCCAGCAGACGTCCCGGGACAGGGGAACGGTATGGCTACACCTTC. It is translated as CASRRPGTGERYGYTF.

The count of this clone is one. A read error may produce the germline difference seen at one junction end. Other DNA sequences in this specimen translate into the identical CDR3. The V gene is TRBV30, the J gene TRBJ2-2; D perhaps matches TRBD2 (7 bases). From germline, CDR1 is GTSNPN and CDR2 SVGIG (reference sequence). The CDR3 consists of 16 residues. CDR3 DNA sequence: TGTGCTTGGAGTTTTAGGGGGGGGTCGAACACCGGGGAGCTGTTTTTT. Protein sequence: CAWSFRGGSNTGELFF.

The chain couples TRBV15 to TRBJ1-1; 10 bases match TRBD1. The germline V gene has CDR1 LNHNV and CDR2 YYDKDF (reference sequence). The CDR3 contains 14 residues. The junction had 5 bases not matched to a gene; V was cut back by 5 bases and J by 5 bases. The CDR3 here is CATSRGQGSTEAFF. CDR3 DNA: TGTGCCACCAGCCGGGGACAGGGGAGTACTGAAGCTTTCTTT. The entire variable domain, with the rest obtained from reference TRBV15 and TRBJ1-1, is as follows: DAMVIQNPRYQVTQFGKPVTLSCSQTLNHNVMYWYQQKSSQAPKLLFHYYDKDFNNEADTPDNFQSRRPNTSFCFLDIRSPGLGDTAMYLCATSRGQGSTEAFFGQGTRLTVV.

The genes are TRBV6-7 and TRBJ2-2; 13 nucleotides align to TRBD2. TRBV6-7 is an ORF, and what it does is uncertain. V trimming: 7 bases; J trimming: 6 bases; junction bases outside the gene matches: 20. The CDR3 has 20 residues. Here the CDR3 DNA reads TGTGCCAGCACGATACGGCCCCATACTAGCGGGAGGGCCTTATCCGGGGAGCTGTTTTTT. Its protein product is CASTIRPHTSGRALSGELFF.

The chain has TRBV2 and TRBJ1-1; maybe TRBD1 (5 bases). Trimming cost V 1 base and J 9 bases, with 12 bases left between them. The CDR3 has 13 residues. Per germline, CDR1 SNHLY and CDR2 FYNNEI. The CDR3 sequence: CASSEERTGKAFF. CDR3 nucleotide sequence: TGTGCCAGCAGTGAAGAGCGCACAGGAAAAGCTTTCTTT.

This rearrangement joins TRBV2 to TRBJ1-4, with 7 bases identical to TRBD1. The length of the CDR3 is 15 residues. Losses at the gene ends were 1 base for V and 7 bases for J; bases not matched to a gene: 6. Per germline, CDR1 SNHLY and CDR2 FYNNEI. The CDR3 protein is CASSEEGTVSEKLFF. The CDR3 DNA sequence: TGTGCCAGCAGTGAAGAAGGGACAGTTAGTGAAAAACTGTTTTTT.

The chain links TRBV9 to TRBJ2-7; tentatively, D is TRBD1 (5 bases). The germline gives CDR1 SGDLS, CDR2 YYNGEE. Trimming took 0 bases from V and 2 from J, leaving 12 bases between them. CDR3 length equals 15 residues. DNA of the CDR3: TGTGCCAGCAGCGTAGGCCAGGGTTCTACCTACGAGCAGTACTTC. Translation gives CASSVGQGSTYEQYF.

The chain carries TRBV11-2 and TRBJ1-1; D may be TRBD1 (6 bases). This CDR3 contains 15 residues. The germline V gene encodes CDR1 SGHAT and CDR2 FQNNGV. Trimming cost V 2 bases and J 0 bases, with 10 bases left between them. CDR3 loop: CASSLRNRVNTEAFF. The CDR3 DNA is TGTGCCAGCAGCTTACGAAACAGGGTGAACACTGAAGCTTTCTTT.

V gene TRBV29-1 combines with J gene TRBJ1-2; 7 bases are shared with TRBD1. Trimming took 6 bases from V and 6 from J; bases not matched to a gene: 7. The CDR3 loop spans 12 amino acids. CDR1 is SQVTM, CDR2 ANQGSEA, per germline. The CDR3 region is CSVVTGRNGYTF. DNA for the CDR3: TGCAGCGTGGTGACAGGGAGGAATGGCTACACCTTC.

The chain employs TRBV7-9 and TRBJ2-1, with D perhaps matching TRBD1 (6 bases). Trimming took 5 bases from V and 10 from J, leaving 18 bases between them. CDR3 length: 14 amino acids. Germline lookup yields CDR1 SEHNR and CDR2 FQNEAQ (reference sequence). The CDR3 DNA reads as TGTGCCAGCAGCCCTACCTCGCCAGGGGACGAGCAGTTCTTC. Amino acid sequence: CASSPTSPGDEQFF.

The V gene is TRBV5-8, the J gene TRBJ2-7; TRBD2 matches 9 bases. Unmatched junction bases numbered 3, after V lost 0 bases and J lost 2 bases. Germline assignment: CDR1 SGHTS and CDR2 YDEGEE. The CDR3 is 15 amino acids. In DNA form, the CDR3 reads TGTGCCAGCAGCTTGGGGACTAGCGCGACCTACGAGCAGTACTTC. Encoded protein: CASSLGTSATYEQYF.

This clone appeared once. The chain combines TRBV10-3 with TRBJ2-5, with 14 bases fitting TRBD2. The CDR3 runs 18 residues. Trimming cost V 3 bases and J 3 bases; bases outside gene matches: 9. The germline gives CDR1 ENHRY, CDR2 SYGVKD. CDR3 in amino acids: CAISDRPGTSGREETQYF. CDR3 nucleotides: TGTGCCATCAGTGACCGCCCCGGGACTAGCGGGAGAGAAGAGACCCAGTACTTC.

V gene TRBV27 combines with J gene TRBJ2-3; 8 bases map to TRBD1. This CDR3 has 15 residues. Germline CDR1 reads MNHEY; CDR2 reads SMNVEV (reference sequence). The V segment lost 4 bases and the J segment 5 bases; nucleotides outside the gene matches: 8. Here the CDR3 reads CASSSAGTGQDTQYF. For the CDR3, the DNA is TGTGCCAGCAGTTCCGCCGGGACAGGTCAAGATACGCAGTATTTT.

The CDR3 spells CASSFGVTEPQHF. CDR3 DNA: TGTGCCAGCAGCTTCGGGGTTACGGAGCCCCAGCATTTT. The chain recombines TRBV7-2 with TRBJ1-5, with unresolved D. This CDR3 contains 13 residues. Per the germline V gene, CDR1 is SGHTA and CDR2 is FQGNSA. The V gene lost 3 bases and the J gene lost 8 bases, with 11 bases spanning the gap.

J is TRBJ2-2 and V is TRBV11-2; D is unresolved. V shed 0 bases and J shed 4 bases, with 9 bases lying between them. There are 15 residues in the CDR3. The germline gives CDR1 SGHAT, CDR2 FQNNGV. CDR3 loop: CASSLDPTVTGELFF. The CDR3 nucleotides read TGTGCCAGCAGCTTAGATCCAACTGTCACCGGGGAGCTGTTTTTT.

This chain joins TRBV27 and TRBJ2-7; no clear D. The CDR3 runs to 15 residues. The V end was cut by 2 bases, the J end by 0 bases, with 11 bases between. From germline, CDR1 is MNHEY and CDR2 SMNVEV (reference sequence). CDR3 nucleotide sequence: TGTGCCAGCAGTTTAAAACCCACAGACTCCTACGAGCAGTACTTC. Translating it yields CASSLKPTDSYEQYF.

V and J are TRBV6-1 and TRBJ2-3; D might be TRBD2 (5 bases). The CDR3 runs 14 residues. Trimming stripped 8 bases from V and 0 bases from J, with 12 bases between. Germline values: CDR1 MNHNS, CDR2 SASEGT. The CDR3 nucleotides are TGTGCCAGCCAGAGGGAAACTAGCACAGATACGCAGTATTTT. This codes for CASQRETSTDTQYF.

With regard to this clone: A read error may account for a junction end that differs from germline. The genes are TRBV7-9 and TRBJ2-7; 11 bases line up with TRBD1. The CDR3 consists of 14 residues. Per the germline V gene, CDR1 is SEHNR and CDR2 is FQNEAQ (reference sequence). The CDR3 sequence is CSSSLGTGGYEQYF. The DNA for the CDR3 is TGTTCCAGCAGCTTAGGGACAGGGGGCTACGAGCAGTACTTC.

In this sample, this clone turned up a few times. The chain joins TRBV5-4 to TRBJ2-5; 7 bases are a match to TRBD2. Germline V gene sequence: CDR1 SGHNT, CDR2 YYREEE (reference sequence). V gave up 3 bases and J gave up 11 bases; unmatched junction bases: 16. The CDR3 has 15 amino acids. In DNA, the CDR3 is TGTGCCAGCAGCTCTGATTTGGTGGGGGGAGGGCCTCAGTACTTC. Translated: CASSSDLVGGGPQYF.

In its sample, this clone was seen a few times. This sequence joins TRBV6-5 and TRBJ1-1; 7 positions match TRBD1. The CDR3 has 14 amino acids. V lost 6 bases and J lost 7; bases outside the gene matches: 11. Germline assignment: CDR1 MNHEY and CDR2 SVGAGI. CDR3 in amino acids: CASRKTGIKDEAFF. The CDR3 nucleotides are TGTGCCAGCAGGAAGACAGGGATAAAGGATGAAGCTTTCTTT.

The rearrangement joins TRBV9 to TRBJ1-1; D remains unclear. The germline V gene encodes CDR1 SGDLS and CDR2 YYNGEE. Trimming stripped 4 bases from V and 1 base from J, with 8 bases between. The CDR3 is made up of 13 amino acids. The CDR3 is CASSPRGNTEAFF. The CDR3 nucleotides are TGTGCCAGCAGCCCACGGGGGAACACTGAAGCTTTCTTT. Filled out from reference TRBV9 and TRBJ1-1, the complete variable domain reads DSGVTQTPKHLITATGQRVTLRCSPRSGDLSVYWYQQSLDQGLQFLIQYYNGEERAKGNILERFSAQQFPDLHSELNLSSLELGDSALYFCASSPRGNTEAFFGQGTRLTVV.

The chain carries TRBV6-6 and TRBJ2-5; TRBD1 matches 7 bases. The CDR3 extends over 14 amino acids. CDR1 is MNHNY, CDR2 SVGAGI, per germline (reference sequence). V trimming: 5 bases; J trimming: 1 base; junction bases outside the gene matches: 4. The DNA for the CDR3 is TGTGCCAGCAGTCACAGGGGCGGCCAAGAGACCCAGTACTTC. Translating it yields CASSHRGGQETQYF.

The V gene is TRBV18, the J gene TRBJ2-3; 10 bases agree with TRBD2. J gave up 4 bases and V 5 bases, and 9 bases lay outside the gene matches. This CDR3 is 16 amino acids long. Germline values: CDR1 KGHSH, CDR2 LQKENI. In DNA form, the CDR3 reads TGTGCCAGCTCAACTGCCGCTAGCGGGAGTCCAGATACGCAGTATTTT. It encodes CASSTAASGSPDTQYF.

The rearrangement links TRBV11-2 to TRBJ1-1, with D unclear. CDR1 is SGHAT, CDR2 FQNNGV, per germline. The ends were cut back, 5 bases at V and 2 bases at J, with 6 bases in the middle. This CDR3 has 12 residues. CDR3 residues: CASSPDNTEAFF. The CDR3, as DNA: TGTGCCAGCAGCCCAGATAACACTGAAGCTTTCTTT.

In its sample, this clone was seen once. The V and J genes are TRBV7-9 and TRBJ1-1; D ambiguous. This CDR3 has 16 amino acids. V lost 6 bases, J lost 0 bases, and 17 bases lay in between. Germline V CDR1 and CDR2: SEHNR, FQNEAQ (reference sequence). CDR3: CASRPGGGLMNTEAFF. CDR3 nucleotide sequence: TGTGCCAGCAGGCCCGGAGGCGGTTTGATGAACACTGAAGCTTTCTTT.

The chain combines TRBV2 with TRBJ1-1; a possible D gene is TRBD1 (5 bases). Germline lookup yields CDR1 SNHLY and CDR2 FYNNEI. V was clipped by 7 bases and J by 6 bases, with 24 bases between them. The CDR3 length is 16 residues. CDR3 sequence: CASNVGGLGEGAEAFF. For the CDR3, the DNA is TGTGCCAGCAATGTGGGGGGATTGGGGGAAGGCGCTGAAGCTTTCTTT. Supplemented by reference TRBV2 and TRBJ1-1, the full variable domain reads EPEVTQTPSHQVTQMGQEVILRCVPISNHLYFYWYRQILGQKVEFLVSFYNNEISEKSEIFDDQFSVERPDGSNFTLKIRSTKLEDSAMYFCASNVGGLGEGAEAFFGQGTRLTVV.